Listed below are T cell receptor beta chains from one sample, sequenced in a study of blood T cell repertoires in COVID-19. TCRdb's copy holds only in-frame clones and misses some; the assay was immunoSEQ multiplex PCR. The sample has about 100,000 clones, 90% to 95% seen once; the top ten hold about 1.7%. Sequenced material: peripheral blood. These receptors were obtained from a man in his 60s with acute or convalescent COVID-19. Both conserved end residues are part of each CDR3. The order of the fields is clone size, J gene, V gene, D gene, CDR3 protein, CDR3 DNA. A D gene is named only where the DNA matches it firmly. Clone sizes are given selectively: once, few, many, or a class where the clone is expanded.

clone size: .
J gene: TRBJ2-6
V gene: TRBV9
D gene: .
CDR3 protein: CASTQRGAGVSGANVLTF
CDR3 DNA: TGTGCCAGCACCCAGAGGGGGGCGGGAGTATCCGGGGCCAACGTCCTGACTTTC

clone size: once
J gene: TRBJ2-2
V gene: TRBV5-4
D gene: .
CDR3 protein: CASSLDLGSGYDGELFF
CDR3 DNA: TGTGCCAGCAGCTTGGACCTCGGGAGTGGGTATGACGGGGAGCTGTTTTTT

clone size: .
J gene: TRBJ2-2
V gene: TRBV18
D gene: .
CDR3 protein: CASSPEADAGIDTGELFF
CDR3 DNA: TGTGCCAGCTCACCTGAGGCAGACGCAGGGATAGATACCGGGGAGCTGTTTTTT

clone size: .
J gene: TRBJ2-5
V gene: TRBV7-8
D gene: .
CDR3 protein: CASSLEGSRQTQYF
CDR3 DNA: TGTGCCAGCAGCTTAGAGGGGTCAAGGCAGACCCAGTACTTC

clone size: .
J gene: TRBJ1-5
V gene: TRBV5-8
D gene: .
CDR3 protein: CASSFIRLRGQPQHF
CDR3 DNA: TGTGCCAGCAGCTTTATCCGGTTAAGGGGTCAGCCCCAGCATTTT

clone size: .
J gene: TRBJ1-2
V gene: TRBV12-3/TRBV12-4
D gene: .
CDR3 protein: CASSRDSYGYTF
CDR3 DNA: TGTGCCAGCAGCCGAGACAGCTATGGCTACACCTTC

clone size: .
J gene: TRBJ2-1
V gene: TRBV7-2
D gene: TRBD2
CDR3 protein: CASSLAGASYNEQFF
CDR3 DNA: TGTGCCAGCAGCCTAGCGGGAGCGTCCTACAATGAGCAGTTCTTC

clone size: .
J gene: TRBJ2-2
V gene: TRBV11-2
D gene: .
CDR3 protein: CASSYSLVGKLFF
CDR3 DNA: TGTGCCAGCAGTTACAGTCTAGTCGGGAAGCTGTTTTTT

clone size: .
J gene: TRBJ2-7
V gene: TRBV11-2
D gene: .
CDR3 protein: CASSPGSPYEQYF
CDR3 DNA: TGTGCCAGCAGCCCGGGGTCCCCCTACGAGCAGTACTTC

clone size: .
J gene: TRBJ2-1
V gene: TRBV14
D gene: TRBD2
CDR3 protein: CASSQGSAAGGPYNEQFF
CDR3 DNA: TGTGCCAGCAGCCAAGGGTCGGCGGCGGGAGGGCCCTACAATGAGCAGTTCTTC

clone size: .
J gene: TRBJ1-4
V gene: TRBV19
D gene: .
CDR3 protein: CASSREYFNEKLFF
CDR3 DNA: TGTGCCAGTAGTCGGGAATACTTTAATGAAAAACTGTTTTTT

clone size: .
J gene: TRBJ1-1
V gene: TRBV6-5
D gene: TRBD1
CDR3 protein: CASRRGQDGPEAFF
CDR3 DNA: TGTGCCAGCAGAAGAGGACAGGACGGACCTGAAGCTTTCTTT

clone size: .
J gene: TRBJ1-2
V gene: TRBV19
D gene: TRBD1
CDR3 protein: CASSIGQGEGYTF
CDR3 DNA: TGTGCCAGTAGTATCGGACAGGGCGAGGGCTACACCTTC

clone size: .
J gene: TRBJ1-5
V gene: TRBV18
D gene: .
CDR3 protein: CASSPDMRGQPQHF
CDR3 DNA: TGTGCCAGCTCACCCGACATGAGGGGGCAGCCCCAGCATTTT

clone size: .
J gene: TRBJ1-3
V gene: TRBV9
D gene: .
CDR3 protein: CASSPLFEAWVSGNTIYF
CDR3 DNA: TGTGCCAGCAGCCCCCTGTTTGAGGCCTGGGTCTCTGGAAACACCATATATTTT

clone size: .
J gene: TRBJ2-1
V gene: TRBV7-6
D gene: TRBD2
CDR3 protein: CASSPRGTTHNEQFF
CDR3 DNA: TGTGCCAGCAGCCCCAGAGGGACTACACACAATGAGCAGTTCTTC

clone size: .
J gene: TRBJ1-1
V gene: TRBV7-2
D gene: .
CDR3 protein: CASSPDSTEAFF
CDR3 DNA: TGTGCCAGCAGCCCCGACTCGACTGAAGCTTTCTTT

clone size: .
J gene: TRBJ2-1
V gene: TRBV19
D gene: .
CDR3 protein: CASSIVGGQQFF
CDR3 DNA: TGTGCCAGTAGTATTGTTGGGGGCCAGCAGTTCTTC

clone size: .
J gene: TRBJ2-3
V gene: TRBV11-3
D gene: TRBD2
CDR3 protein: CASSSLAGGTDTQYF
CDR3 DNA: TGTGCCAGCAGCTCTCTAGCGGGAGGGACAGATACGCAGTATTTT

clone size: .
J gene: TRBJ2-2
V gene: TRBV28
D gene: TRBD1
CDR3 protein: CASSRRGIGTGELFF
CDR3 DNA: TGTGCCAGCAGTCGCAGGGGGATAGGAACCGGGGAGCTGTTTTTT

clone size: .
J gene: TRBJ1-4
V gene: TRBV28
D gene: .
CDR3 protein: CASRPRGGNNEKLFF
CDR3 DNA: TGTGCCAGCAGACCGCGGGGGGGCAATAATGAAAAACTGTTTTTT

clone size: .
J gene: TRBJ2-7
V gene: TRBV6-5
D gene: TRBD2
CDR3 protein: CASKREGNEQYF
CDR3 DNA: TGTGCCAGCAAACGGGAGGGGAACGAGCAGTACTTC

clone size: .
J gene: TRBJ2-1
V gene: TRBV30
D gene: .
CDR3 protein: CASLGGVSYNEQFF
CDR3 DNA: TGTGCCTCACTCGGAGGGGTCTCCTACAATGAGCAGTTCTTC

clone size: once
J gene: TRBJ1-2
V gene: TRBV4-3
D gene: .
CDR3 protein: CASSQDVGGVAGGYTF
CDR3 DNA: TGCGCCAGCAGCCAAGATGTCGGAGGGGTTGCGGGGGGCTACACCTTC

clone size: .
J gene: TRBJ1-1
V gene: TRBV19
D gene: TRBD1
CDR3 protein: CASRSGTGGTEAFF
CDR3 DNA: TGTGCCAGTAGGTCCGGGACAGGGGGAACTGAAGCTTTCTTT

clone size: .
J gene: TRBJ1-5
V gene: TRBV27
D gene: .
CDR3 protein: CASSPSWASSNQPQHF
CDR3 DNA: TGTGCCAGCAGCCCTTCCTGGGCAAGTAGCAATCAGCCCCAGCATTTT

clone size: .
J gene: TRBJ2-5
V gene: TRBV11-2
D gene: TRBD2
CDR3 protein: CASSFGSSGGRETQYF
CDR3 DNA: TGTGCCAGCAGCTTTGGTTCCTCGGGAGGTCGAGAGACCCAGTACTTC

clone size: .
J gene: TRBJ2-5
V gene: TRBV5-8
D gene: .
CDR3 protein: CASSLKQQETQYF
CDR3 DNA: TGTGCCAGCAGCCTTAAACAGCAAGAGACCCAGTACTTC

clone size: few
J gene: TRBJ1-2
V gene: TRBV29-1
D gene: TRBD1
CDR3 protein: CSVDGQGYDYGYTF
CDR3 DNA: TGCAGCGTTGACGGACAGGGATATGACTATGGCTACACCTTC

clone size: .
J gene: TRBJ1-6
V gene: TRBV28
D gene: .
CDR3 protein: CASLGAQDSPLHF
CDR3 DNA: TGTGCCAGTCTAGGGGCCCAGGATTCACCCCTCCACTTT

clone size: .
J gene: TRBJ2-7
V gene: TRBV28
D gene: TRBD1
CDR3 protein: CASSLTGQGSYEQYF
CDR3 DNA: TGTGCCAGCAGTTTAACGGGACAGGGTTCCTACGAGCAGTACTTC

clone size: .
J gene: TRBJ2-7
V gene: TRBV28
D gene: TRBD2
CDR3 protein: CASTGGEGSYEQYF
CDR3 DNA: TGTGCCAGCACCGGGGGGGAGGGCTCCTACGAGCAGTACTTC

clone size: .
J gene: TRBJ2-3
V gene: TRBV7-2
D gene: .
CDR3 protein: CASSPWLSTDTQYF
CDR3 DNA: TGTGCCAGCAGCCCTTGGCTGAGCACAGATACGCAGTATTTT

clone size: .
J gene: TRBJ2-5
V gene: TRBV3-1/TRBV3-2
D gene: TRBD2
CDR3 protein: CASSLSSGRRKQETQYF
CDR3 DNA: TGTGCCAGCAGCCTGAGTAGCGGGAGGAGGAAACAAGAGACCCAGTACTTC

clone size: .
J gene: TRBJ2-7
V gene: TRBV5-1
D gene: TRBD1
CDR3 protein: CASSLLPQGAGEQYF
CDR3 DNA: TGCGCCAGCAGCTTGCTCCCCCAGGGGGCGGGCGAGCAGTACTTC

clone size: once
J gene: TRBJ1-2
V gene: TRBV23-1
D gene: .
CDR3 protein: CASSKLGYTF
CDR3 DNA: TGCGCCAGCTCAAAGCTGGGCTACACCTTC

clone size: .
J gene: TRBJ2-5
V gene: TRBV3-1/TRBV3-2
D gene: TRBD2
CDR3 protein: CASSYSGSGQETQYF
CDR3 DNA: TGTGCCAGCAGTTATAGCGGGAGCGGTCAAGAGACCCAGTACTTC

clone size: .
J gene: TRBJ1-6
V gene: TRBV27
D gene: .
CDR3 protein: CASSTLRYSPLHF
CDR3 DNA: TGTGCCAGCAGTACCCTCAGGTATTCACCCCTCCACTTT